A selection of T cell receptor beta chains follows, all from one sample in a study of shared clonotypes between healthy human individuals. The data were produced by immunoSEQ multiplex PCR, yet TCRdb's version contains in-frame clones alone and is incomplete. The sample comprises millions of clones, about 92% of which are singletons, and 0.39% rests with the top ten. Sequenced sample: naive CD4+ T cells from PBMCs. All receptors derive from a young man in good health. Some clones in this sample may be carry-over from other donors' samples. Each CDR3 is given with its conserved first and last residue.

J,V,CDR3
TRBJ2-1,TRBV6-1,CASTKGNRDNEQFF
TRBJ1-1,TRBV5-1,CASSRTGLGPGDTEAFF
TRBJ2-3,TRBV10-1,CASSAVGLTVADTQYF
TRBJ1-1,TRBV7-3,CASSSNQVQTLNTEAFF
TRBJ2-2,TRBV4-1,CASSHGTVNTGELFF
TRBJ1-5,TRBV5-1,CASSLTGVERVQHF
TRBJ2-7,TRBV28,CASSSGIPYEQYF
TRBJ2-3,TRBV5-4,CASSFGLAGDTGDTQYF
TRBJ2-5,TRBV18,CASSPPGQEETQYF
TRBJ2-3,TRBV7-6,CASSLETQGAQYF
TRBJ2-3,TRBV18,CASSPPGAMSDTQYF
TRBJ2-7,TRBV5-4,CASSLMSGRNEQYF
TRBJ2-3,TRBV5-1,CASCSKAGGPDTQYF
TRBJ2-3,TRBV5-1,CASSLARLLGDTQYF
TRBJ2-5,TRBV7-8,CASSLVEAIETQYF
TRBJ2-1,TRBV5-3,CARSLGAWSDEQFF
TRBJ2-3,TRBV6-1,CASKTGSGTPDTQYF
TRBJ2-7,TRBV6-6,CASSYRRSSDEQYF
TRBJ2-3,TRBV7-9,CASSLSLRRELGTDTQYF
TRBJ2-7,TRBV28,CASMISQGNYEQYF
TRBJ1-1,TRBV11-2,CASSLEGRKKAFF
TRBJ2-3,TRBV11-2,CASSAIVADTQYF
TRBJ2-2,TRBV5-4,CASSPPRGGAITGELFF
TRBJ2-7,TRBV9,CASSPTGGRALYEQYF
TRBJ1-5,TRBV18,CASSILGKGSGNQPQHF
TRBJ1-2,TRBV5-1,CASSLVGADRNYGYTF
TRBJ2-2,TRBV11-1,CASSLRGGPNTGELFF
TRBJ2-1,TRBV7-6,CASSLALAGVNEQFF
TRBJ2-3,TRBV11-1,CASSLDRADTQYF
TRBJ2-7,TRBV28,CASSSLLRRLAVNYEQYF
TRBJ2-1,TRBV27,CASSFRTSGNAYNEQFF
TRBJ2-6,TRBV5-1,CASSPAGFGANVLTF
TRBJ2-5,TRBV14,CASSPTGSQETQYF
TRBJ1-5,TRBV30,CAWSGDSVQPQHF
TRBJ2-1,TRBV7-6,CASSLRPRFSNEQFF
TRBJ1-1,TRBV7-2,CASSLVGTVNTEAFF
TRBJ1-6,TRBV30,CAWSRDSYNSPLHF
TRBJ2-3,TRBV29-1,CSGGSGPALTDTQYF
TRBJ1-1,TRBV9,CASSPDVYTEAFF
TRBJ1-4,TRBV5-1,CASSPQPDGYNEKLFF
TRBJ2-1,TRBV2,CASSGQSYNEQFF
TRBJ2-7,TRBV11-2,CASSLIRSYEQYF
TRBJ1-1,TRBV2,CASTRTQEGTEAFF
TRBJ2-3,TRBV29-1,CSVVGSGGGTDTQYF
TRBJ1-3,TRBV5-6,CASSLTRRTGPGNTIYF
TRBJ2-3,TRBV10-2,CASNPAGSTDTQYF
TRBJ1-5,TRBV7-2,CASSSYFTGQPQHF
TRBJ1-1,TRBV29-1,CSAVGGGNTEAFF
TRBJ1-1,TRBV11-1,CASSRGRENTEAFF
TRBJ2-1,TRBV4-3,CASSQATGFDEQFF
TRBJ2-7,TRBV6-4,CASSDIDRGLDEQYF
TRBJ1-5,TRBV2,CASSRDRGNQPQHF
TRBJ1-2,TRBV6-1,CASSDGGGTGTVVVYGYTF
TRBJ1-1,TRBV7-2,CASSLQLQRGNTEAFF
TRBJ1-1,TRBV6-5,CASRSIMYTEAFF